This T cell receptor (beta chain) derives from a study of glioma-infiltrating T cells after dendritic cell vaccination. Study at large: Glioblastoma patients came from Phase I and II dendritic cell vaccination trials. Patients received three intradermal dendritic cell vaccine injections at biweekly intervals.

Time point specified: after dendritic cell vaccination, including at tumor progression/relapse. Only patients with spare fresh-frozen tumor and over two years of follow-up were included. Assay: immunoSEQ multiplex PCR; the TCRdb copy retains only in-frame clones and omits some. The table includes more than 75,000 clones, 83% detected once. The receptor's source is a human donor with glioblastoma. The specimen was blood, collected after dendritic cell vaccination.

CDR3 nucleotides: TGTGCCAGCAGCCGTCGGACTAGCGGGCTATCAGATACGCAGTATTTT. This encodes CASSRRTSGLSDTQYF. J is TRBJ2-3 and V is TRBV7-2, with 11 bases fitting TRBD2. The trim removed 5 bases at V and 4 bases at J, leaving 8 bases unmatched. The CDR3 extends over 16 amino acids. The germline CDR1 and CDR2 sequences are SGHTA and FQGNSA. The full variable domain, rest sourced from reference TRBV7-2 and TRBJ2-3, is GAGVSQSPSNKVTEKGKDVELRCDPISGHTALYWYRQSLGQGLEFLIYFQGNSAPDKSGLPSDRFSAERTGGSVSTLTIQRTQQEDSAVYLCASSRRTSGLSDTQYFGPGTRLTVL.